Below, 21 T cell receptor beta chains from the same sample are listed, as sequenced in a study of T cells in Graves' hyperthyroidism and ophthalmopathy (dated by TCRdb to between 2019 and 2020). Libraries were prepared through multiplex PCR. The reads were generated on an Illumina HiSeq 2000. TCR beta CDR3 regions were amplified from RNA transcripts. The first round of RT-PCR for the TCR CDR3 was performed with the HTBI primer set and the Qiagen OneStep RT-PCR kit. Using fastp trimming at Q25 and MiXCR clonotype assembly, TCRdb reanalyzed the public sequencing data and kept in-frame beta chains. Merged by CDR3 protein, the rows form single entries marked with the most common genes and DNA. The sample table lists under 500,000 distinct CDR3 sequences, over 12% of them with a count of one. 25% to 30% of the sample is in the top ten clones. The specimen was blood. The receptors here all came from a man aged 50 or older with Graves' ophthalmopathy.

This clonotype was detected ten times or more. The chain employs TRBV4-2 and TRBJ2-7; 10 nucleotides line up with TRBD2. V dropped 1 base and J dropped 6; count of bases not matched to a gene: 15. CDR1 is LGHNA and CDR2 is YNFKEQ in the germline V gene. There are 18 residues in the CDR3. The CDR3 region is CASSQGVGASGRGSEQYF. In DNA form, the CDR3 reads TGTGCCAGCAGCCAAGGCGTGGGGGCTAGCGGGAGAGGTAGCGAGCAGTACTTC.

This rearrangement joins TRBV7-2 to TRBJ2-3; 7 nucleotides line up with TRBD2. Per germline, CDR1 SGHTA and CDR2 FQGNSA. The CDR3 is 15 amino acids. Unmatched junction bases numbered 9, after V lost 5 bases and J lost 4 bases. CDR3 sequence reads: CASSQIQRDPDTQYF. CDR3 in DNA: TGTGCCAGCAGCCAGATCCAGCGGGACCCAGATACGCAGTATTTT.

This clonotype was observed at least ten times. This chain links TRBV20-1 with TRBJ1-6; D is undetermined. The CDR3 consists of 14 residues. V was shortened by 1 base and J by 7 bases, with 11 bases between the two germline ends. Germline lookup yields CDR1 DFQATT and CDR2 SNEGSKA (reference sequence). The CDR3 loop reads CSARGTVRNSPLHF. The CDR3 DNA sequence: TGCAGTGCTAGAGGCACAGTTAGGAATTCACCCCTCCACTTT.

This clonotype was counted at least ten times. The V and J genes are TRBV30 and TRBJ2-7, with 7 bases lining up with TRBD1. The CDR3 loop spans 15 amino acids. V dropped 1 base and J dropped 3; count of bases not matched to a gene: 9. Germline V lookup: CDR1 GTSNPN, CDR2 SVGIG (reference sequence). The CDR3 loop is CAWSETGYSIYEQYF. The DNA of the CDR3 is TGTGCCTGGAGTGAGACAGGGTATAGTATCTACGAGCAGTACTTC.

This clonotype was detected many times. The chain is built from TRBV11-3 and TRBJ2-7; TRBD2 matches 7 bases. This CDR3 is built from 15 residues. Germline assignment: CDR1 SGHNT and CDR2 YENEEA. With V trimmed by 1 base and J by 3 bases, 6 bases remained unmatched. The CDR3 region is CASSLGSGDYYEQYF. CDR3 nucleotide sequence: TGTGCCAGCAGCTTAGGATCGGGGGACTACTACGAGCAGTACTTC. The whole variable domain, filled in from reference TRBV11-3 and TRBJ2-7, reads EAGVVQSPRYKIIEKKQPVAFWCNPISGHNTLYWYLQNLGQGPELLIRYENEEAVDDSQLPKDRFSAERLKGVDSTLKIQPAELGDSAVYLCASSLGSGDYYEQYFGPGTRLTVT.

This clonotype occurred a few times. The J gene is TRBJ2-3, the V gene TRBV27; no firm D call. There are 14 residues in the CDR3. Trimming pared 2 bases from V and 2 bases from J, leaving 8 bases between. In germline, CDR1 is MNHEY, CDR2 SMNVEV (reference sequence). For the CDR3, the DNA is TGTGCCAGCAGTTTACCCTCCTCCACAGATACGCAGTATTTT. It yields the protein CASSLPSSTDTQYF.

This clonotype appeared a few times. Given a much more abundant clone one base away, this may be a read error. V usage is TRBV11-2 and J usage is TRBJ2-5; D not resolved. V lost 0 bases and J 7 bases, leaving 6 bases between the germline ends. CDR3 size: 12 residues. The germline CDR1 and CDR2 sequences are SGHAT and FQNNGV. The CDR3 loop is CASSLDLGTQYF. Written as DNA, the CDR3 is TGTGCCAGCAGCTTAGATCTGGGGACCCAGTACTTC. Using reference TRBV11-2 and TRBJ2-5 for the parts outside the CDR3, the full variable domain is EAGVAQSPRYKIIEKRQSVAFWCNPISGHATLYWYQQILGQGPKLLIQFQNNGVVDDSQLPKDRFSAERLKGVDSTLKIQPAKLEDSAVYLCASSLDLGTQYFGPGTRLLVL.

This clonotype was found many times. The chain uses TRBV7-9 and TRBJ1-1; a weak D match, TRBD1 (5 bases). The CDR3 totals 16 residues. Germline V gives CDR1 SEHNR, CDR2 FQNEAQ (reference sequence). V was shortened by 5 bases and J by 1 base, with 17 bases between the two germline ends. CDR3 coding DNA: TGTGCCAGCAGCCCCGATGGGGTGGGACGGAACACTGAAGCTTTCTTT. Protein sequence: CASSPDGVGRNTEAFF. The whole variable domain, remainder taken from reference TRBV7-9 and TRBJ1-1, is DTGVSQNPRHKITKRGQNVTFRCDPISEHNRLYWYRQTLGQGPEFLTYFQNEAQLEKSRLLSDRFSAERPKGSFSTLEIQRTEQGDSAMYLCASSPDGVGRNTEAFFGQGTRLTVV.

Only a few counts were recorded for this clonotype. The chain couples TRBV2 to TRBJ1-4, with unresolved D. Trimming stripped 6 bases from V and 8 bases from J, with 16 bases between. Germline loops: CDR1 SNHLY, CDR2 FYNNEI. The CDR3 sequence is 14 residues long. CDR3 protein: CASSLGILGEKLFF. DNA of the CDR3: TGTGCCAGCAGCCTCGGGATCCTGGGAGAAAAACTGTTTTTT.

The chain couples TRBV25-1 to TRBJ2-7, with 10 bases matching TRBD2. The CDR3 contains 15 residues. The germline V gene has CDR1 MGHDK and CDR2 SYGVNS. V lost 3 bases, J lost 4 bases, and 6 bases stayed unmatched. This CDR3 reads CASSDISGRLYEQYF. In nucleotides, the CDR3 is TGTGCCAGCAGTGACATTAGCGGGAGGCTGTACGAGCAGTACTTC.

V usage is TRBV27 and J usage is TRBJ1-5; D is unresolved. The CDR3 is 14 amino acids. V lost 6 bases and J 9 bases, leaving 18 bases between the germline ends. Germline V gives CDR1 MNHEY, CDR2 SMNVEV (reference sequence). The CDR3 sequence is CASRAAGSAWPQHF. In DNA, the CDR3 is TGTGCCAGCAGAGCCGCGGGATCCGCATGGCCCCAGCATTTT.

V is TRBV2 and J is TRBJ2-7; D ambiguous. V shed 5 bases and J shed 3 bases, with 11 bases lying between them. The length of the CDR3 is 13 residues. From germline, CDR1 is SNHLY and CDR2 FYNNEI. The DNA of the CDR3 is TGTGCCAGCAGTTTAATTGGGGACTACGAGCAGTACTTC. Amino acids: CASSLIGDYEQYF.

This clonotype turned up a few times. This may be a read error, as it is one base from a much larger clone. The V and J genes are TRBV28 and TRBJ1-2; maybe TRBD1 (5 bases). The germline gives CDR1 MDHEN, CDR2 SYDVKM. The CDR3 length is 14 residues. The CDR3 here is CASGLSRQGGGYTF. Here the CDR3 DNA reads TGTGCCAGCGGTTTAAGCCGGCAGGGCGGTGGCTACACCTTC.

This clonotype was counted ten times or more. This chain links TRBV7-8 with TRBJ2-1; no clear D gene. The germline gives CDR1 SGHVS, CDR2 FQNEAQ. There are 13 residues in the CDR3. Trimming shortened V by 7 bases and J by 0 bases, and 7 bases separated the two germline ends. CDR3 sequence (DNA): TGTGCCAGCACTCTAAGCTCCTACAATGAGCAGTTCTTC. It translates to CASTLSSYNEQFF.

The chain joins TRBV28 to TRBJ2-2, with D unresolved. Germline V gene sequence: CDR1 MDHEN, CDR2 SYDVKM. The CDR3 consists of 13 residues. Deletions cut 8 bases from V and 1 base from J, with 8 bases between. The CDR3 DNA sequence: TGTGCCAGCCTTTTCATGAACACCGGGGAGCTGTTTTTT. It codes for CASLFMNTGELFF.

In its sample, this clonotype was seen many times. The gene calls are TRBV20-1 and TRBJ2-1; 11 bases map to TRBD2. Looked up from germline, CDR1 is DFQATT and CDR2 is SNEGSKA (reference sequence). This CDR3 is built from 14 residues. Trimming took 4 bases from V and 8 from J; bases not matched to a gene: 7. CDR3 sequence: CSAIAGGPGYEQFF. The DNA for the CDR3 is TGCAGTGCTATAGCGGGAGGGCCGGGCTATGAGCAGTTCTTC.

The table lists this clonotype with many counts. CDR3 sequence (DNA): TGCAGTGCTGACACGACTAGCGGGAGGCTGAATGAGCAGTTCTTC. Amino acids: CSADTTSGRLNEQFF. The chain links TRBV20-1 to TRBJ2-1; 13 bases are shared with TRBD2. Germline values: CDR1 DFQATT, CDR2 SNEGSKA (reference sequence). The CDR3 has 15 amino acids. V dropped 5 bases and J dropped 7; count of bases not matched to a gene: 8.

This clonotype was detected a few times. The J gene is TRBJ2-1, the V gene TRBV27; tentative D call: TRBD2 (5 bases). The CDR3 covers 13 residues. CDR1 is MNHEY and CDR2 is SMNVEV in the germline V gene (reference sequence). Trimming stripped 6 bases from V and 10 bases from J, with 16 bases between. The CDR3 reads CASSRPSSLEQFF. CDR3 coding DNA: TGTGCCAGCAGCAGACCTAGCAGTTTAGAGCAGTTCTTC.

This clonotype was seen many times. This chain uses TRBV2 with TRBJ2-1; D uncertain. Germline lookup yields CDR1 SNHLY and CDR2 FYNNEI. This CDR3 region has 13 residues. Trimming shortened V by 8 bases and J by 5 bases, and 13 bases separated the two germline ends. CDR3 DNA sequence: TGTGCCAGCTGTCTCGACACAAACAATGAGCAGTTCTTC. It is translated as CASCLDTNNEQFF.

Many counts were recorded for this clonotype. The chain has TRBV2 and TRBJ2-3; 9 nucleotides line up with TRBD1. This CDR3 is 15 amino acids long. Germline-derived CDR1 and CDR2 are SNHLY and FYNNEI. V shed 8 bases and J 1 base; nucleotides not matched to a gene: 7. CDR3 in DNA: TGTGCCAGCGGGGGACAGGGCGGGCGCACAGATACGCAGTATTTT. It codes for CASGGQGGRTDTQYF.

In this sample, this clonotype turned up many times. This sequence joins TRBV30 and TRBJ1-5, with D perhaps TRBD1 (6 bases). Trimming pared 2 bases from V and 0 bases from J, leaving 20 bases between. Germline loops: CDR1 GTSNPN, CDR2 SVGIG (reference sequence). This CDR3 comprises 18 residues. The CDR3 nucleotides read TGTGCCTGGAGTAAGGGCAGGGGAGGTCGGTATAGCAATCAGCCCCAGCATTTT. Protein sequence: CAWSKGRGGRYSNQPQHF. The complete variable domain, with remaining parts taken from reference TRBV30 and TRBJ1-5, reads SQTIHQWPATLVQPVGSPLSLECTVEGTSNPNLYWYRQAAGRGLQLLFYSVGIGQISSEVPQNLSASRPQDRQFILSSKKLLLSDSGFYLCAWSKGRGGRYSNQPQHFGDGTRLSIL.